What follows are 8 T cell receptor beta chains derived from one specimen sequenced in a study of blood T cells in healthy people across ages. Next came a second PCR, run for about 6 to 11 cycles, which used a sample-barcoded 5' primer along with a J-beta primer mix. TCRdb called the 5' RACE reads again in MiXCR, with one record for every CDR3 protein. The sample holds 650,000 to 950,000 distinct CDR3 sequences; 40% to 50% are singletons and the top ten take roughly 18%. Sequencing input: blood. Receptors were obtained from a man aged 55-75 years in good health.

The V call is TRBV7-9, the J call TRBJ1-6; D possibly corresponds to TRBD1 (6 bases). This CDR3 comprises 14 residues. V was trimmed by 8 bases and J by 5 bases, leaving 13 bases between them. In germline, CDR1 is SEHNR, CDR2 FQNEAQ (reference sequence). The CDR3 nucleotides read TGTGCCAGCGGAAGGGACACCGATAATTCACCCCTCCACTTT. Translated, it gives CASGRDTDNSPLHF.

This clonotype was seen a single time. This sequence joins TRBV30 and TRBJ2-6, with D possibly TRBD1 on 6 matching bases. The CDR3 has 15 amino acids. Per germline, CDR1 GTSNPN and CDR2 SVGIG (reference sequence). The V end was cut by 0 bases, the J end by 4 bases, with 10 bases between. The CDR3 coding sequence is TGTGCCTGGAGTGTTGGGGGCACCGGGGCCAACGTCCTGACTTTC. Translating gives CAWSVGGTGANVLTF.

The chain recombines TRBV7-9 with TRBJ2-7, with 7 nucleotides matching TRBD1. With 5 bases clipped from V and 5 bases from J, the junction kept 6 bases outside the gene matches. Germline V CDR1 and CDR2: SEHNR, FQNEAQ (reference sequence). The CDR3 is 13 amino acids. The CDR3 region is CASSAQGENEQYF. The CDR3 coding sequence is TGTGCCAGCAGCGCCCAGGGGGAGAACGAGCAGTACTTC.

This sequence joins TRBV3-1 and TRBJ2-1; tentatively, D is TRBD2 (6 bases). The CDR3 has 14 residues. In germline, CDR1 is LGHDT, CDR2 YNNKEL (reference sequence). V lost 4 bases and J lost 6, with 13 bases in between. The CDR3 DNA is TGTGCCAGCAGCCGAGGGACTCGATTCAATGAGCAGTTCTTC. Translation: CASSRGTRFNEQFF.

This clonotype was detected only a few times. The chain uses TRBV2 and TRBJ1-5; D may be TRBD1 (5 bases). The CDR3 spans 15 residues. V lost 5 bases to trimming and J lost 7 bases, with 18 bases between them. Per the germline V gene, CDR1 is SNHLY and CDR2 is FYNNEI. The DNA of the CDR3 is TGTGCCAGCAGTCCCGACAGCGCCTTACGCCAGCCCCAGCATTTT. It is translated as CASSPDSALRQPQHF.

This rearrangement joins TRBV20-1 to TRBJ1-5; no reliable D call. This CDR3 has 14 residues. The germline CDR1 and CDR2 sequences are DFQATT and SNEGSKA (reference sequence). Deletions cut 3 bases from V and 3 bases from J, with 12 bases between. CDR3 loop: CSASNRKPNQPQHF. The CDR3 nucleotides read TGCAGTGCTAGCAACCGGAAACCCAATCAGCCCCAGCATTTT.

The chain uses TRBV20-1 and TRBJ1-5; 8 positions match TRBD1. The CDR3 totals 16 residues. The ends lost 4 bases at V and 2 bases at J; junction bases unmatched: 10. Per the germline V gene, CDR1 is DFQATT and CDR2 is SNEGSKA (reference sequence). The chain's CDR3 is CSATRTGRGGNQPQHF. CDR3 DNA sequence: TGCAGTGCTACACGGACAGGGCGCGGTGGCAATCAGCCCCAGCATTTT.

This clonotype was found a few times. The chain couples TRBV29-1 to TRBJ2-3; D possibly matches TRBD1 or TRBD2 (5 bases each). CDR1 and CDR2 from the germline V gene are SQVTM and ANQGSEA. This CDR3 is 14 amino acids long. The CDR3 is CSHSPGPHLDTQYF. The DNA for the CDR3 is TGCAGTCATAGCCCGGGACCCCATCTAGATACGCAGTATTTT.